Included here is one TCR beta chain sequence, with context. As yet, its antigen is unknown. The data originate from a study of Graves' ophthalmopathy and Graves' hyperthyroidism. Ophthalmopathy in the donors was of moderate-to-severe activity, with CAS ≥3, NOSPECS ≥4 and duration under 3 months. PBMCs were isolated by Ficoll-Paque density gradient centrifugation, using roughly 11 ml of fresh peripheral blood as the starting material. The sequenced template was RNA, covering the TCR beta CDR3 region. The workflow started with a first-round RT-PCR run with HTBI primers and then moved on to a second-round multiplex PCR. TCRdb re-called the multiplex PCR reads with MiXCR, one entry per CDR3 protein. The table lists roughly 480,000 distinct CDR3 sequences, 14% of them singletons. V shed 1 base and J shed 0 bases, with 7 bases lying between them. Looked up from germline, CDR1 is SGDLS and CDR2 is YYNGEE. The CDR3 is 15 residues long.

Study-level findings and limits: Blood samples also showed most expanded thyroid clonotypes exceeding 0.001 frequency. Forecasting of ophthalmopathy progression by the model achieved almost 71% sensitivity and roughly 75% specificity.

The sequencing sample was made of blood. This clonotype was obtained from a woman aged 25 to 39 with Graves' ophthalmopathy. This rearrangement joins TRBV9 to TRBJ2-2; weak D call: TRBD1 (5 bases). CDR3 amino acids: CASSVWGPNTGELFF. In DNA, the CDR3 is TGTGCCAGCAGCGTATGGGGCCCGAACACCGGGGAGCTGTTTTTT.